The 14 T cell receptor beta chains listed next were all sequenced from one sample in a study of blood T cell repertoires in COVID-19. Repertoires were generated with immunoSEQ multiplex PCR, while TCRdb's copy carries only in-frame clones and drops some. The profile shows roughly 230,000 clones, approximately 82% of them singletons. The sequenced material came from peripheral blood. The receptors derive from a man aged 35-49 years with active or convalescent COVID-19.

The chain couples TRBV18 to TRBJ2-1; D call uncertain. Trimming removed 0 bases from V and 0 bases from J, with 9 bases in between. The CDR3 runs 16 residues. Germline CDR1 reads KGHSH; CDR2 reads LQKENI. The DNA for the CDR3 is TGTGCCAGCTCACCACCGAACAAGCGCTCCTACAATGAGCAGTTCTTC. It encodes CASSPPNKRSYNEQFF. Using reference TRBV18 and TRBJ2-1 for the parts outside the CDR3, the full variable domain is NAGVMQNPRHLVRRRGQEARLRCSPMKGHSHVYWYRQLPEEGLKFMVYLQKENIIDESGMPKERFSAEFPKEGPSILRIQQVVRGDSAAYFCASSPPNKRSYNEQFFGPGTRLTVL.

The chain couples TRBV2 to TRBJ1-1; 7 nucleotides line up with TRBD1. V gave up 0 bases and J gave up 10 bases; unmatched junction bases: 5. Germline values: CDR1 SNHLY, CDR2 FYNNEI. The CDR3 runs to 13 residues. The CDR3 is CASSEAGGLGAFF. The CDR3 DNA sequence: TGTGCCAGCAGTGAAGCAGGGGGCTTAGGAGCTTTCTTT.

The chain uses TRBV29-1 and TRBJ2-5; 8 bases map to TRBD1. Germline V gene data show CDR1 as SQVTM and CDR2 as ANQGSEA. The junction had 5 bases not matched to a gene; V was cut back by 3 bases and J by 2 bases. The CDR3 has 14 residues. DNA for the CDR3: TGCAGCGTTGAGGGACAGGCTCTACAAGAGACCCAGTACTTC. Translation: CSVEGQALQETQYF.

The V call is TRBV4-3, the J call TRBJ2-1; D not resolved. Germline V gene lookup returns CDR1 LGHNA and CDR2 YSLEER. The CDR3 loop spans 18 amino acids. Trimming removed 0 bases at V and 7 bases at J, with 22 bases between. The DNA of the CDR3 is TGCGCCAGCAGCCAAGAGTTGTGGTATCAGGTTTTGGGTAATGAGCAGTTCTTC. As protein: CASSQELWYQVLGNEQFF.

The chain combines TRBV11-2 with TRBJ2-1; D is uncertain. V was shortened by 7 bases and J by 6 bases, with 13 bases between the two germline ends. This CDR3 has 13 amino acids. Looked up from germline, CDR1 is SGHAT and CDR2 is FQNNGV. The CDR3 nucleotides read TGTGCCAGCACCACTATCGGCGGCAATGAGCAGTTCTTC. Its translation is CASTTIGGNEQFF.

The genes are TRBV6-2 or TRBV6-3 and TRBJ1-2, with D possibly matching TRBD1 (6 bases). The CDR3 contains 15 residues. Germline V gene sequence: CDR1 MNHEY, CDR2 SVGEGT. Between the trimmed V and J ends, which lost 0 bases and 8 bases, there was a span of 16 bases. CDR3 nucleotides: TGTGCCAGCAGTTACTCTCCGGGACAAATTAACGGCTACACCTTC. Protein sequence: CASSYSPGQINGYTF.

The chain has TRBV19 and TRBJ2-3; perhaps TRBD2 as D (6 bases). V was shortened by 4 bases and J by 0 bases, with 11 bases between the two germline ends. The CDR3 length is 15 residues. Germline V gene data show CDR1 as LNHDA and CDR2 as SQIVND (reference sequence). The DNA for the CDR3 is TGTGCCAGTAGTACTGAGCGGGCTAGCACAGATACGCAGTATTTT. Amino acid sequence: CASSTERASTDTQYF.

This sequence joins TRBV4-2 and TRBJ2-1, with D perhaps matching TRBD2 (6 bases). CDR3 length: 16 residues. V lost 0 bases to trimming and J lost 4 bases, with 13 bases between them. The germline V gene has CDR1 LGHNA and CDR2 YNFKEQ. Here the CDR3 DNA reads TGTGCCAGCAGCCAAGATTGGGACCGGGGGTACAATGAGCAGTTCTTC. Translated: CASSQDWDRGYNEQFF.

The gene calls are TRBV6-5 and TRBJ2-1; 9 nucleotides line up with TRBD1. Germline loops: CDR1 MNHEY, CDR2 SVGAGI. With V trimmed by 8 bases and J by 8 bases, 10 bases remained unmatched. The CDR3 runs 14 residues. The CDR3 nucleotides are TGTGCCAGCCGGGACACAGGGGGCGCTTATGAGCAGTTCTTC. Translation gives CASRDTGGAYEQFF.

This chain connects TRBV3-1 (or the pseudogene TRBV3-2) to TRBJ2-1, with 13 bases fitting TRBD2. The J segment lost 8 bases and the V segment lost 4 bases, leaving 5 bases of the junction unmatched. The CDR3 covers 15 residues. The germline gives CDR1 LGHDT, CDR2 YNNKEL (reference sequence). The CDR3, as DNA: TGTGCCAGCAGCCCCGGGACTAGCGGGGTGGATGAGCAGTTCTTC. This sequence encodes CASSPGTSGVDEQFF.

This chain links TRBV7-9 with TRBJ1-1; the D gene is possibly TRBD1 (5 bases). Germline lookup yields CDR1 SEHNR and CDR2 FQNEAQ (reference sequence). CDR3 length: 13 amino acids. The V end lost 5 bases, the J end lost 0 bases, and 7 bases lay between the germline ends. This CDR3 is CASSRQMNTEAFF. The CDR3 DNA reads as TGTGCCAGCAGCAGACAGATGAACACTGAAGCTTTCTTT.

This chain joins TRBV7-2 and TRBJ1-1; 9 bases map to TRBD1. Germline V gene sequence: CDR1 SGHTA, CDR2 FQGNSA. The V segment lost 1 base and the J segment 4 bases; nucleotides outside the gene matches: 1. The CDR3 totals 14 residues. The CDR3 loop reads CASSLEQGATEAFF. In DNA form, the CDR3 reads TGTGCCAGCAGCTTAGAACAGGGGGCCACTGAAGCTTTCTTT.

This chain connects TRBV6-1 to TRBJ1-6, with TRBD1 matching over 8 bases. The CDR3 is 13 amino acids. Germline assignment: CDR1 MNHNS and CDR2 SASEGT. Trimming removed 8 bases from V and 7 bases from J; junction bases left unmatched: 4. CDR3 nucleotides: TGTGCCAGCGACAGGGGACAAAATTCACCCCTCCACTTT. Translating gives CASDRGQNSPLHF.

The chain combines TRBV5-1 with TRBJ1-1; no definite D call. The V and J ends lost 6 bases and 6 bases respectively, with 15 bases between them. Germline V gives CDR1 SGHRS, CDR2 YFSETQ. This CDR3 region has 13 residues. The CDR3 region is CASTKVEGAEAFF. The CDR3 region has the DNA TGCGCCAGCACGAAGGTCGAGGGTGCTGAAGCTTTCTTT.